This T cell receptor beta chain was identified in a study of CD8+CD57+ T cells in acquired aplastic anemia. The overall study: Quantities of DNA derived from sorted CD4+ and CD8+ cells averaged around 3.2 ug.

The template used for profiling TCR beta VDJ and CDR3 was genomic DNA. TCRdb reprocessed the reads via MiXCR and lists one record per CDR3 protein. The sample includes approximately 220,000 distinct CDR3 sequences, around half seen only once; the top ten take over 7.5%. The table lists this clonotype with a few counts. The antigen is not known. The conserved phenylalanine or tryptophan is not found at the CDR3 terminus, so this likely reflects a read error. The sequenced patients had an expansion of CD8+CD57+ cells seen by flow cytometry. Among the patients, all had severe acquired aplastic anemia. No therapy had been given to the patients at the time of blood sampling. Overall study results and limits: Patients and controls had CD8+ Simpson's diversity values that were not significantly distinct.

The CDR3 has 16 residues. V lost 3 bases, J lost 1 base, and 13 bases lay in between. CDR1 is SGDLS and CDR2 is YYNGEE in the germline V gene. This chain uses TRBV9 with TRBJ2-2; D is perhaps TRBD1 or TRBD2 (5 bases each). Source material: sorted CD4+, CD8+, or CD8+CD57+ T cells (not recorded which) from PBMCs. This TCR was sampled from a human donor with aplastic anemia. The CDR3: CASSGTGTVNTGELFS. CDR3 sequence (DNA): TGTGCCAGCAGCGGAACCGGGACCGTGAACACCGGGGAGCTGTTTTCT.